The 25 T cell receptor beta chains below come from one sample, sequenced in a study of blood T cells in healthy people across ages. A second PCR, run for about 7 to 11 cycles, used a sample-barcoded 5' primer plus a J-beta primer mix. TCRdb itself ran the 5' RACE reads through MiXCR, one entry per CDR3 protein. Of approximately 810,000 distinct CDR3 sequences listed, around 30% are singletons. The specimen sequenced was blood. Receptor source: a woman of 80 years or more in good health.

There are a few counts of this clonotype. This chain connects TRBV20-1 to TRBJ1-2; unclear D gene. V lost 3 bases and J lost 1, with 6 bases in between. There are 12 residues in the CDR3. Per the germline V gene, CDR1 is DFQATT and CDR2 is SNEGSKA (reference sequence). CDR3 coding DNA: TGCAGTGCTAGTGAGGATAACTATGGCTACACCTTC. Protein: CSASEDNYGYTF.

This clonotype was picked up a small number of times. The V call is TRBV20-1, the J call TRBJ1-1; D call uncertain. V lost 4 bases to trimming and J lost 4 bases, with 13 bases between them. Germline V gene sequence: CDR1 DFQATT, CDR2 SNEGSKA (reference sequence). The CDR3 has 13 residues. CDR3 DNA: TGCAGTGCTACCCCACGGGCAAGCACTGAAGCTTTCTTT. This encodes CSATPRASTEAFF.

A few counts support this clonotype. The chain uses TRBV7-9 and TRBJ1-4; tentatively, D is TRBD1 (5 bases). CDR3 size: 16 residues. CDR1 and CDR2 from the germline V gene are SEHNR and FQNEAQ (reference sequence). The ends were cut back, 1 base at V and 4 bases at J, with 13 bases in the middle. In DNA form, the CDR3 reads TGTGCCAGCAGCTTAGTAGATGGGACCAATAATGAAAAACTGTTTTTT. It translates to CASSLVDGTNNEKLFF.

The chain uses TRBV7-9 and TRBJ2-2, with 11 bases matching TRBD1. The CDR3 totals 16 residues. Germline V CDR1 and CDR2: SEHNR, FQNEAQ (reference sequence). V was clipped by 6 bases and J by 6 bases; unmatched bases: 9. This chain's CDR3 is CASSIPRTGGPGELFF. CDR3 nucleotide sequence: TGTGCCAGCAGTATCCCCCGGACAGGGGGCCCCGGGGAGCTGTTTTTT.

This chain uses TRBV12-3 or TRBV12-4 with TRBJ2-3; 9 bases fit TRBD2. This CDR3 spans 17 amino acids. J gave up 0 bases and V 6 bases, and 10 bases lay outside the gene matches. The CDR3: CASSRQGGGVSTDTQYF. The CDR3 nucleotides are TGTGCCAGCAGCCGGCAGGGCGGGGGGGTGAGCACAGATACGCAGTATTTT.

This clonotype has more than one count but fewer than ten. CDR3 sequence reads: CASSLRRGRGPQHF. Written as DNA, the CDR3 is TGTGCCAGCAGCTTACGCCGGGGGCGAGGGCCCCAGCATTTT. V is TRBV7-2 and J is TRBJ1-5, with TRBD1 as a possible D gene (6 bases). The CDR3 is 14 residues long. The germline V gene has CDR1 SGHTA and CDR2 FQGNSA. V was trimmed by 2 bases and J by 9 bases, leaving 14 bases between them.

This chain links TRBV27 with TRBJ1-1; D not resolved. Germline V gene data show CDR1 as MNHEY and CDR2 as SMNVEV (reference sequence). The length of the CDR3 is 16 residues. V shed 1 base and J shed 0 bases, with 12 bases lying between them. CDR3 nucleotides: TGTGCCAGCAGTTTATTGGGTGTTTCCATGAACACTGAAGCTTTCTTT. This translates into CASSLLGVSMNTEAFF.

The chain employs TRBV5-4 and TRBJ2-3; the D gene is possibly TRBD1 (6 bases). The V gene's germline CDR1 is SGHNT and CDR2 YYREEE (reference sequence). Trimming stripped 0 bases from V and 6 bases from J, with 14 bases between. CDR3 length: 15 residues. The CDR3 DNA reads TGTGCCAGCAGCTTGGCCAAAGGGGGTTCGGATACGCAGTATTTT. This gives the protein CASSLAKGGSDTQYF.

The chain uses TRBV6-5 and TRBJ1-2, with D perhaps TRBD1 (5 bases). Germline V gene lookup returns CDR1 MNHEY and CDR2 SVGAGI. The CDR3 spans 15 residues. V was shortened by 6 bases and J by 3 bases, with 17 bases between the two germline ends. The CDR3 protein is CASSSGGLEDYGYTF. CDR3 coding DNA: TGTGCCAGCAGCAGTGGGGGACTGGAGGACTATGGCTACACCTTC.

This clonotype was found many times. This chain links TRBV30 with TRBJ2-7, with a weak D call TRBD1 (7 bases). Trimming shortened V by 4 bases and J by 5 bases, and 15 bases separated the two germline ends. Germline V gives CDR1 GTSNPN, CDR2 SVGIG (reference sequence). CDR3 length: 13 residues. The CDR3 bases are TGTGCCTGGACGAGACAGGGAGGCCACGAGCAGTACTTC. Its translation is CAWTRQGGHEQYF. The full variable domain, its missing parts supplied by reference TRBV30 and TRBJ2-7, is SQTIHQWPATLVQPVGSPLSLECTVEGTSNPNLYWYRQAAGRGLQLLFYSVGIGQISSEVPQNLSASRPQDRQFILSSKKLLLSDSGFYLCAWTRQGGHEQYFGPGTRLTVT.

This clonotype appeared many times. V usage is TRBV5-1 and J usage is TRBJ2-1; 7 nucleotides agree with TRBD2. Germline-derived CDR1 and CDR2 are SGHRS and YFSETQ. The CDR3 covers 14 residues. V dropped 5 bases and J dropped 1; count of bases not matched to a gene: 3. Here the CDR3 reads CASRRGNSYNEQFF. DNA for the CDR3: TGCGCCAGCAGGCGGGGGAATTCCTACAATGAGCAGTTCTTC.

There are many counts of this clonotype. J is TRBJ1-5 and V is TRBV20-1; D possibly corresponds to TRBD1 (5 bases). V lost 3 bases to trimming and J lost 3 bases, with 15 bases between them. CDR1 DFQATT and CDR2 SNEGSKA come from the germline V gene (reference sequence). CDR3 length equals 15 residues. This CDR3 is CSASERGLINQPQHF. CDR3 bases: TGCAGTGCTAGCGAGCGGGGCCTTATCAATCAGCCCCAGCATTTT.

The chain recombines TRBV27 with TRBJ2-7, with D possibly TRBD2 on 6 matching bases. Trimming took off 0 bases at V and 5 bases at J, with 14 bases between the two ends. Germline V gene sequence: CDR1 MNHEY, CDR2 SMNVEV (reference sequence). CDR3 length equals 15 residues. The CDR3 loop reads CASSLSGGFVNEQYF. The CDR3 DNA reads as TGTGCCAGCAGTTTATCGGGGGGATTTGTGAACGAGCAGTACTTC.

In its sample, this clonotype was seen a few times. The chain is built from TRBV6-4 and TRBJ1-1; 9 positions agree with TRBD1. CDR1 and CDR2 from the germline V gene are MRHNA and SNTAGT. There are 14 residues in the CDR3. Trimming took 5 bases from V and 5 from J; bases not matched to a gene: 6. The CDR3 bases are TGTGCCAGCAGTCCCGGGACAGGGTTTACTGAAGCTTTCTTT. Protein product: CASSPGTGFTEAFF.

CDR3 in amino acids: CASSRSSGIYNEQFF. CDR3 sequence (DNA): TGTGCCAGCAGCCGTTCTAGTGGCATCTACAATGAGCAGTTCTTC. The rearrangement uses TRBV7-9 and TRBJ2-1; D remains ambiguous. Between the trimmed V and J ends, which lost 5 bases and 3 bases, there was a span of 14 bases. Germline V gene lookup returns CDR1 SEHNR and CDR2 FQNEAQ (reference sequence). CDR3 length: 15 residues.

This clonotype was counted many times. The chain links TRBV20-1 to TRBJ1-2, with 8 nucleotides matching TRBD1. The CDR3 is 13 residues long. Germline V CDR1 and CDR2: DFQATT, SNEGSKA (reference sequence). Trimming took 3 bases from V and 4 from J; bases not matched to a gene: 4. The CDR3 sequence is CSASDRGAYGYTF. The CDR3 coding sequence is TGCAGTGCTAGTGACAGGGGTGCCTATGGCTACACCTTC.

J is TRBJ2-5 and V is TRBV11-2; TRBD1 aligns across 10 bases. CDR3 length: 16 amino acids. J was trimmed by 1 base and V by 7 bases; bases with no gene match: 9. Looked up from germline, CDR1 is SGHAT and CDR2 is FQNNGV. The CDR3 DNA reads TGTGCCAGCACCCAAGTCGACAGGGGGCCCCAAGAGACCCAGTACTTC. This gives the protein CASTQVDRGPQETQYF.

Notes on this clonotype: With a much larger clone just one base away, this may be a read error. This sequence joins TRBV6-2 or TRBV6-3 and TRBJ1-2; no clear D gene. Germline V gene lookup returns CDR1 MNHEY and CDR2 SVGEGT. The CDR3 contains 13 residues. CDR3 loop: CANSYSSSYGYTF. The CDR3 bases are TGTGCCAACAGTTACTCGAGCAGCTATGGCTACACCTTC.

This chain uses TRBV2 with TRBJ2-7, with D hard to call. CDR1 is SNHLY and CDR2 is FYNNEI in the germline V gene. The CDR3 covers 12 residues. V lost 2 bases and J lost 3, with 5 bases in between. As DNA, the CDR3 is TGTGCCAGCAGTGAAATGGGCTACGAGCAGTACTTC. This translates into CASSEMGYEQYF.

This clonotype came up a few times. The V and J genes are TRBV5-1 and TRBJ2-5, with D tentatively TRBD1 (6 bases). Germline V gene lookup returns CDR1 SGHRS and CDR2 YFSETQ. This CDR3 is built from 15 residues. V was cut by 4 bases and J by 11 bases, with 24 bases left in between. CDR3 amino acids: CASSLFSAPGDEQYF. The CDR3 bases are TGCGCCAGCAGCCTATTCTCGGCTCCAGGGGATGAGCAGTACTTC.

A few counts support this clonotype. Here the CDR3 DNA reads TGCAGTGCTTCCTTCGGACAGAAAAATTCACCCCTCCACTTT. It translates to CSASFGQKNSPLHF. The chain combines TRBV20-1 with TRBJ1-6, with D perhaps TRBD1 (6 bases). V lost 5 bases to trimming and J lost 7 bases, with 15 bases between them. The CDR3 loop spans 14 amino acids. Germline CDR1 reads DFQATT; CDR2 reads SNEGSKA (reference sequence).

This clonotype was observed at least ten times. The chain couples TRBV29-1 to TRBJ2-3, with 10 bases aligning to TRBD1. This CDR3 is 13 amino acids long. Germline assignment: CDR1 SQVTM and CDR2 ANQGSEA. V lost 7 bases and J lost 3; bases outside the gene matches: 4. The CDR3 reads CSADRGWTDTQYF. The CDR3 region has the DNA TGCAGCGCGGACAGGGGGTGGACAGATACGCAGTATTTT.

About this clonotype itself: Relative to the germline gene, one junction end is altered; a read error may explain this. The J gene is TRBJ2-5, the V gene TRBV5-1, with 7 bases that match TRBD1. The tail of the sequence fits TRBJ2-7 better, so the J call may be wrong. This CDR3 contains 17 residues. From germline, CDR1 is SGHRS and CDR2 YFSETQ. The chain's CDR3 is CASNLARDRETTGEQYF. The CDR3 DNA is TGCGCCAGCAACTTGGCACGTGACAGGGAGACTACTGGCGAGCAGTACTTC.

This clonotype came up many times. The chain has TRBV7-2 and TRBJ2-4; TRBD2 matches at 8 bases. There are 15 residues in the CDR3. V shed 5 bases and J 7 bases; nucleotides not matched to a gene: 10. From germline, CDR1 is SGHTA and CDR2 FQGNSA. CDR3 protein: CASSPSPGGGNIQYF. The CDR3 coding sequence is TGTGCCAGCAGCCCTAGCCCCGGGGGGGGGAACATTCAGTACTTC.

A few counts support this clonotype. V is TRBV7-2 and J is TRBJ1-2; no clear D. This CDR3 has 14 residues. The V end lost 0 bases, the J end lost 8 bases, and 13 bases lay between the germline ends. Germline CDR1 SGHTA, CDR2 FQGNSA. CDR3 coding DNA: TGTGCCAGCAGCTTAGCGTTGGGTCCATTAGGCTACACCTTC. Encoded protein: CASSLALGPLGYTF.